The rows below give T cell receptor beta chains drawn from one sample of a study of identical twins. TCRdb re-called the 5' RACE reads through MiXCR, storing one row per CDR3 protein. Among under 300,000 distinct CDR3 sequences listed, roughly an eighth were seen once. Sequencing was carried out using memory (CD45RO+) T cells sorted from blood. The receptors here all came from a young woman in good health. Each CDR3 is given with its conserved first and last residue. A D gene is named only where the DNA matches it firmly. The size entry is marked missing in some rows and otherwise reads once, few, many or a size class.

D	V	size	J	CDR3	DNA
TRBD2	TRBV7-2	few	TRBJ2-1	CASSLALRTSGSNEQFF	TGTGCCAGCAGCTTAGCGTTAAGGACTAGCGGGAGCAATGAGCAGTTCTTC
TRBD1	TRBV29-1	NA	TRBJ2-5	CSVDRGVKETQYF	TGCAGCGTCGACAGGGGCGTTAAAGAGACCCAGTACTTC
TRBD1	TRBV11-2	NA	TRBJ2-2	CASSGGQGARGTGELFF	TGTGCCAGCAGCGGTGGACAGGGGGCGAGAGGCACCGGGGAGCTGTTTTTT
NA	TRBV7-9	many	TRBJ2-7	CASSTNRQVKIYEQYF	TGTGCCAGCAGCACGAATCGACAGGTCAAGATATACGAGCAGTACTTC
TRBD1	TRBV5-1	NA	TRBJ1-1	CASSLGATGPTEAFF	TGCGCCAGCAGCTTGGGGGCGACAGGGCCCACTGAAGCTTTCTTT
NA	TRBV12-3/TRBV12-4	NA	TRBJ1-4	CASSGNLREKLFF	TGTGCCAGCAGTGGGAATTTGCGGGAAAAACTGTTTTTT
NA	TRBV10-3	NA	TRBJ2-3	CAISESGVDTQYF	TGTGCCATCAGTGAGTCCGGGGTAGATACGCAGTATTTT
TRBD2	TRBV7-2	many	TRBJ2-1	CASSLGSGTSSYNEQFF	TGTGCCAGCAGCCTGGGAAGCGGGACCAGCTCCTACAATGAGCAGTTCTTC
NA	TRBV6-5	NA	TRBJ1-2	CASSYGQSARYGNTF	TGTGCCAGCAGTTACGGGCAGAGCGCTCGGTATGGCAACACCTTC
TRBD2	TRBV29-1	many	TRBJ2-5	CSVGTSGGEETQYF	TGCAGCGTGGGGACTAGCGGGGGTGAAGAGACCCAGTACTTC
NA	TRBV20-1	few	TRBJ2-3	CSARLDPGPTTQYF	TGCAGTGCTAGACTTGATCCCGGGCCAACTACGCAGTATTTT
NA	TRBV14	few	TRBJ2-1	CASSQVNNNEQFF	TGTGCCAGCAGCCAAGTCAACAACAATGAGCAGTTCTTC
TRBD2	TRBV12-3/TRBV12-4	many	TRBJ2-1	CASSKGLSGEQFF	TGTGCCAGCAGTAAGGGACTATCGGGTGAGCAGTTCTTC
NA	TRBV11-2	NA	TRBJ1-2	CASSLEPGPGYTF	TGTGCCAGCAGCTTAGAGCCGGGTCCAGGCTACACCTTC
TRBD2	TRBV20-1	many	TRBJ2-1	CSSQGRGDEQFF	TGCAGTTCCCAGGGGCGGGGGGATGAGCAGTTCTTC
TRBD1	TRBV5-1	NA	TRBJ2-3	CASSPDRGTDTQYF	TGCGCCAGCAGCCCGGACAGGGGCACAGATACGCAGTATTTT
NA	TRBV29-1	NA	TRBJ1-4	CSVAGGGEKLFF	TGCAGCGTTGCGGGGGGCGGTGAAAAACTGTTTTTT
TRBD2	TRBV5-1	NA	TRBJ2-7	CASSFGSRTSGEEQYF	TGCGCCAGCAGCTTTGGAAGTAGGACTAGCGGCGAAGAGCAGTACTTC
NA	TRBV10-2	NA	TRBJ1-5	CASTVEPGSNQPQHF	TGCGCCAGCACCGTAGAACCCGGAAGCAATCAGCCCCAGCATTTT
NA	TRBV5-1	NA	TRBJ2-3	CASSLVGDNTDTQYF	TGCGCCAGCAGCTTGGTTGGGGATAACACAGATACGCAGTATTTT
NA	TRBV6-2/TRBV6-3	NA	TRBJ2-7	CASSYEASSYEQYF	TGTGCCAGCAGTTACGAGGCAAGCTCCTACGAGCAGTACTTC
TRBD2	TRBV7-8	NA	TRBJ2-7	CASSFIVLAGTYEQYF	TGTGCCAGCAGCTTTATAGTGCTAGCGGGAACCTACGAGCAGTACTTC
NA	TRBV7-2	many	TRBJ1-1	CASSKGQNTEAFF	TGTGCCAGCAGCAAGGGACAGAACACTGAAGCTTTCTTT
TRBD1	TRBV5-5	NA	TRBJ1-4	CASSPDRFATNEKLFF	TGTGCCAGCAGCCCGGACAGGTTTGCAACTAATGAAAAACTGTTTTTT
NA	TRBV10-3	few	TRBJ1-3	CAIKGDNSGNTIYF	TGTGCCATCAAGGGGGACAACTCTGGAAACACCATATATTTT
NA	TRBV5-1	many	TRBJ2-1	CASSHFRDHPGGEQFF	TGCGCCAGCAGCCATTTCCGGGACCACCCCGGAGGTGAGCAGTTCTTC
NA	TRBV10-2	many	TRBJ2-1	CASSFSGEAYNEQFF	TGCGCCAGCAGTTTCTCAGGGGAGGCCTACAATGAGCAGTTCTTC
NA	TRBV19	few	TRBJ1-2	CASSISGRIYGYTF	TGTGCCAGTAGTATTTCGGGGCGGATCTATGGCTACACCTTC
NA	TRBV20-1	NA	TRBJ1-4	CSARLGVANEKLFF	TGCAGTGCTAGATTGGGGGTGGCTAATGAAAAACTGTTTTTT
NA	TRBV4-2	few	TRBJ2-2	CASSQDGSTGELFF	TGTGCCAGCAGCCAAGACGGGAGCACCGGGGAGCTGTTTTTT
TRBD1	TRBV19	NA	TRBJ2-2	CATRDRGQSSNTGELFF	TGTGCCACCCGGGACAGGGGGCAATCATCTAACACCGGGGAGCTGTTTTTT
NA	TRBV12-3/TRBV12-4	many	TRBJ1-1	CASTFWGKGWRTEAFF	TGTGCCAGCACCTTTTGGGGGAAAGGGTGGCGGACTGAAGCTTTCTTT
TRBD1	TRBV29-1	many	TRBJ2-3	CSEQQGSDTQYF	TGCAGCGAACAACAGGGGTCAGATACGCAGTATTTT
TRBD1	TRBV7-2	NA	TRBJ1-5	CASSLAGTGGEQPQHF	TGTGCCAGCAGCTTAGCGGGTACAGGGGGCGAGCAGCCCCAGCATTTT
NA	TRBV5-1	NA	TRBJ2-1	CASSVGTALSVGEQFF	TGCGCCAGCAGCGTGGGGACCGCGCTCTCGGTCGGTGAGCAGTTCTTC
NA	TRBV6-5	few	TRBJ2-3	CASSYPDLVGADTQYF	TGTGCCAGCAGTTACCCGGATCTAGTTGGCGCAGATACGCAGTATTTT
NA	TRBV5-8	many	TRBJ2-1	CASSWRGSYNEQFF	TGTGCCAGCAGCTGGAGGGGCTCCTACAATGAGCAGTTCTTC